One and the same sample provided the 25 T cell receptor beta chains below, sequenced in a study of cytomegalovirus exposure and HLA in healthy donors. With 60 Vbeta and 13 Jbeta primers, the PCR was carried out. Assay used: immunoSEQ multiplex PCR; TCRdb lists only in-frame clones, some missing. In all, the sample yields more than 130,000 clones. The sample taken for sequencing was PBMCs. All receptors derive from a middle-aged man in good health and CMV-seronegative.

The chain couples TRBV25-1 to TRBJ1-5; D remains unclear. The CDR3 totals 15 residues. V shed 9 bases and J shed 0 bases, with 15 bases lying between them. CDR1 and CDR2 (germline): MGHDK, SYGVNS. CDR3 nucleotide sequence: TGTGCCAGTGCGTCGTCTGTCGGTAGCAATCAGCCCCAGCATTTT. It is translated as CASASSVGSNQPQHF. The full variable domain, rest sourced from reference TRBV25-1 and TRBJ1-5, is EADIYQTPRYLVIGTGKKITLECSQTMGHDKMYWYQQDPGMELHLIHYSYGVNSTEKGDLSSESTVSRIRTEHFPLTLESARPSHTSQYLCASASSVGSNQPQHFGDGTRLSIL.

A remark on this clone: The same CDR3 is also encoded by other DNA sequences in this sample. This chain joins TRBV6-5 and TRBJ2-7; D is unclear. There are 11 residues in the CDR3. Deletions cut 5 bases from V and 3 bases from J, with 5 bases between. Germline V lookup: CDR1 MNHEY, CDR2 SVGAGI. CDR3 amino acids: CASSNNYEQYF. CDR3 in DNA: TGTGCCAGCAGTAATAACTACGAGCAGTACTTC.

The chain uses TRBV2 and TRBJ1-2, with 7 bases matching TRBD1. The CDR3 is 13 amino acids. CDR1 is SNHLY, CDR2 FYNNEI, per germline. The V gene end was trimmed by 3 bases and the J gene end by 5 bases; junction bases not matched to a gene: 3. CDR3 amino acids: CASSDGRGYGYTF. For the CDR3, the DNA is TGTGCCAGCAGTGACGGCAGGGGGTATGGCTACACCTTC.

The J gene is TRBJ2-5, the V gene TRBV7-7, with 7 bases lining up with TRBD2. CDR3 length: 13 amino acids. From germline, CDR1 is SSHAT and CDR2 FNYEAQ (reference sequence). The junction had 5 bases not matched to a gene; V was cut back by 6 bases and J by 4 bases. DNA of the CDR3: TGTGCCAGCAGTCAGCGGGACGGAGAGACCCAGTACTTC. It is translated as CASSQRDGETQYF.

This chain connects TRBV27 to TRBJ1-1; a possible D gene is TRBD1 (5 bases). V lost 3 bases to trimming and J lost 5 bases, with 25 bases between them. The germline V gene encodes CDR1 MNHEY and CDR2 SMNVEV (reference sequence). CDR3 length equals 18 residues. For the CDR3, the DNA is TGTGCCAGCAGTTTGCGACTAGCAGGGTTATTAGGGAGGACTGAAGCTTTCTTT. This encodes CASSLRLAGLLGRTEAFF.

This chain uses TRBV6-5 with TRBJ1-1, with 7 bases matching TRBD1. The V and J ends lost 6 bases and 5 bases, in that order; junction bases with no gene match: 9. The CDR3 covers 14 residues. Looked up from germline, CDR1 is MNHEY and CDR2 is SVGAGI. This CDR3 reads CASSPKGARTEAFF. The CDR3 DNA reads TGTGCCAGCAGCCCCAAGGGGGCGAGGACTGAAGCTTTCTTT.

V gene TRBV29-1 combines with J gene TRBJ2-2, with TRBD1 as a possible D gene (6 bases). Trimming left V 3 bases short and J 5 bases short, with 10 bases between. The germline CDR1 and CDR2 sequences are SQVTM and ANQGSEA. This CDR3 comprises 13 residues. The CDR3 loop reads CSVDSQGTGELFF. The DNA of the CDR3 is TGCAGCGTTGATTCGCAGGGGACCGGGGAGCTGTTTTTT.

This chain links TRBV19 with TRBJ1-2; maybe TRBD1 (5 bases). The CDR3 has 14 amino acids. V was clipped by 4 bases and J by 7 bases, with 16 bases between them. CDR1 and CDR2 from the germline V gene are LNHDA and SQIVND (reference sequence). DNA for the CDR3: TGTGCCAGTAGTAGAGATATAGGGCAGGGTGGCTACACCTTC. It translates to CASSRDIGQGGYTF.

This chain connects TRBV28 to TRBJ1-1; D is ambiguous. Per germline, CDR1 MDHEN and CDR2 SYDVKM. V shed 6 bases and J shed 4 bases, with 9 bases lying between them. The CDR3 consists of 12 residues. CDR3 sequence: CASRSDVTEAFF. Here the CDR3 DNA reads TGTGCCAGCAGGTCAGATGTCACTGAAGCTTTCTTT. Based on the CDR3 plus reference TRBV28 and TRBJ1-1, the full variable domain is DVKVTQSSRYLVKRTGEKVFLECVQDMDHENMFWYRQDPGLGLRLIYFSYDVKMKEKGDIPEGYSVSREKKERFSLILESASTNQTSMYLCASRSDVTEAFFGQGTRLTVV.

In DNA, the CDR3 is TGTGCCAGCAGTTTTCGGGGGACAGGGGGCACCGGGGAGCTGTTTTTT. This gives the protein CASSFRGTGGTGELFF. The chain links TRBV27 to TRBJ2-2, with 11 bases matching TRBD1. Germline V gives CDR1 MNHEY, CDR2 SMNVEV (reference sequence). This CDR3 region has 16 residues. The V gene end was trimmed by 3 bases and the J gene end by 4 bases; junction bases not matched to a gene: 4.

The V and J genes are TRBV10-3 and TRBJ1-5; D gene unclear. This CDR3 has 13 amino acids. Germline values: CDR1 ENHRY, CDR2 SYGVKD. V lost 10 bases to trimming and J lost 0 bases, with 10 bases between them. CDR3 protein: CATSSDSNQPQHF. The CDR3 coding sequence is TGTGCCACCAGCAGTGATAGCAATCAGCCCCAGCATTTT.

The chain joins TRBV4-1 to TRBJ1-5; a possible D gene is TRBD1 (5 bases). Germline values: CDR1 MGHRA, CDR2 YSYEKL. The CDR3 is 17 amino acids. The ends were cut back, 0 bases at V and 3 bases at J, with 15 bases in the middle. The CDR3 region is CASSQEGSGWNNQPQHF. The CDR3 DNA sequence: TGCGCCAGCAGCCAAGAGGGCTCAGGGTGGAACAATCAGCCCCAGCATTTT.

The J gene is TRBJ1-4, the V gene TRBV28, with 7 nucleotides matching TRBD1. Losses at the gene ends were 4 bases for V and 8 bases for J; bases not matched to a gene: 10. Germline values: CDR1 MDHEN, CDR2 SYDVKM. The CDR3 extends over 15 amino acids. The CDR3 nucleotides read TGTGCCAGCAGTTCACTCGTCGGGGGACAGGAAAAACTGTTTTTT. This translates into CASSSLVGGQEKLFF. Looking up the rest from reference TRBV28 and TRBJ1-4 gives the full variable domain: DVKVTQSSRYLVKRTGEKVFLECVQDMDHENMFWYRQDPGLGLRLIYFSYDVKMKEKGDIPEGYSVSREKKERFSLILESASTNQTSMYLCASSSLVGGQEKLFFGSGTQLSVL.

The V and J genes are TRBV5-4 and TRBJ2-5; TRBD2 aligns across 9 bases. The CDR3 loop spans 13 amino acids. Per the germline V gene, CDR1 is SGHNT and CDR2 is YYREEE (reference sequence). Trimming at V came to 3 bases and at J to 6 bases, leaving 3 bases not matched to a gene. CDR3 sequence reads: CASSYLAGQTQYF. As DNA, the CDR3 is TGTGCCAGCAGCTATCTAGCGGGACAGACCCAGTACTTC.

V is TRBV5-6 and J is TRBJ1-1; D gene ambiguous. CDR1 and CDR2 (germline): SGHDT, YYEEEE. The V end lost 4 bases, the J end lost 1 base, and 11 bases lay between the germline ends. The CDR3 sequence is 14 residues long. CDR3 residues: CASSPRIANTEAFF. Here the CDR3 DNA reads TGTGCCAGCAGCCCTAGAATTGCGAACACTGAAGCTTTCTTT.

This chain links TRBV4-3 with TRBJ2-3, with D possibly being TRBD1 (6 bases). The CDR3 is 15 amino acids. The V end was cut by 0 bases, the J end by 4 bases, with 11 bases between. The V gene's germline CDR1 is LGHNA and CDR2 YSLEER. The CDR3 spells CASSQEEGGADTQYF. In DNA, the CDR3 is TGCGCCAGCAGCCAAGAAGAAGGGGGAGCAGATACGCAGTATTTT.

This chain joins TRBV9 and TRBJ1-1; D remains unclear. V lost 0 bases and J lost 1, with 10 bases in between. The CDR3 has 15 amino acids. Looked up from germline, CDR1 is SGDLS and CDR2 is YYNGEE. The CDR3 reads CASSVGGRQNTEAFF. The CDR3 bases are TGTGCCAGCAGCGTAGGTGGCAGACAGAACACTGAAGCTTTCTTT. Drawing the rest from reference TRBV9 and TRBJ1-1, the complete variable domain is DSGVTQTPKHLITATGQRVTLRCSPRSGDLSVYWYQQSLDQGLQFLIQYYNGEERAKGNILERFSAQQFPDLHSELNLSSLELGDSALYFCASSVGGRQNTEAFFGQGTRLTVV.

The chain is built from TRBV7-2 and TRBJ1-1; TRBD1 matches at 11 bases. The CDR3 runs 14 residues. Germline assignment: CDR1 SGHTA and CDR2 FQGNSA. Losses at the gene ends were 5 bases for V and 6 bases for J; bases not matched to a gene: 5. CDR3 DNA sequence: TGTGCCAGCAGCCCCGGACAGGGGGCTTCTGAAGCTTTCTTT. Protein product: CASSPGQGASEAFF.

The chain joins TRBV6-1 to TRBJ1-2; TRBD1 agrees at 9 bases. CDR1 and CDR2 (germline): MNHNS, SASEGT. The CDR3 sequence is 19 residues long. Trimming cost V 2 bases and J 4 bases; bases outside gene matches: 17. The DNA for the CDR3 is TGTGCCAGCAGTGAACTAGGGACAGGGCTTTCTTCCCTAGTCTATGGCTACACCTTC. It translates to CASSELGTGLSSLVYGYTF.

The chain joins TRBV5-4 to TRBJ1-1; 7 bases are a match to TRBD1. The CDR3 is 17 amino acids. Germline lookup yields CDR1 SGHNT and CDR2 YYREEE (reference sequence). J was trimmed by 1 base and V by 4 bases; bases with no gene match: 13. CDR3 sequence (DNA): TGTGCCAGCAGCCCGCCGGTTCCGGGACAGTCGAACACTGAAGCTTTCTTT. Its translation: CASSPPVPGQSNTEAFF.

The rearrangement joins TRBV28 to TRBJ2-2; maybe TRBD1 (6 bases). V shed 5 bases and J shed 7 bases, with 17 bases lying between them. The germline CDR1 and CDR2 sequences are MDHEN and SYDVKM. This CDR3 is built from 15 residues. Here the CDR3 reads CASSPWLGAFGELFF. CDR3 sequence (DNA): TGTGCCAGCAGTCCCTGGCTGGGGGCATTCGGGGAGCTGTTTTTT. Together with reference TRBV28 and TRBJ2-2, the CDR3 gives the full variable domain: DVKVTQSSRYLVKRTGEKVFLECVQDMDHENMFWYRQDPGLGLRLIYFSYDVKMKEKGDIPEGYSVSREKKERFSLILESASTNQTSMYLCASSPWLGAFGELFFGEGSRLTVL.

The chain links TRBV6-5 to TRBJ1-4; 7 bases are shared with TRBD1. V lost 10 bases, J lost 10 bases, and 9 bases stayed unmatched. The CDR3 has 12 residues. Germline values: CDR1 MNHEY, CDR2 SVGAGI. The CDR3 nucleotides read TGTGCCATCCGGGACAGCGTAGGAAAACTGTTTTTT. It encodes CAIRDSVGKLFF.

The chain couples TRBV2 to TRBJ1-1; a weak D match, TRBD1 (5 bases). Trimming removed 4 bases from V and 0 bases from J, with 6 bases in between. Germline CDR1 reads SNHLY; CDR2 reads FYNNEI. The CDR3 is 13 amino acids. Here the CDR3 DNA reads TGTGCCAGCAGTGTACAGGTGAACACTGAAGCTTTCTTT. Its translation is CASSVQVNTEAFF.

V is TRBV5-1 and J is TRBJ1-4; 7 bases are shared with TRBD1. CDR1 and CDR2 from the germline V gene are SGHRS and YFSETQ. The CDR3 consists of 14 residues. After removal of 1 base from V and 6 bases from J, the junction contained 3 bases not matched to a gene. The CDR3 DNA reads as TGCGCCAGCAGCTTGAAAGGACAGGATGAAAAACTGTTTTTT. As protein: CASSLKGQDEKLFF.

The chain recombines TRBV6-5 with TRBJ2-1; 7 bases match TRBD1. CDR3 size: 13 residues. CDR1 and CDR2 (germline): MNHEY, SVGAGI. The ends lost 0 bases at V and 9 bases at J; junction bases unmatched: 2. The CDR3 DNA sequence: TGTGCCAGCAGTTACTCGAACAGGGGTGAGCAGTTCTTC. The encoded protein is CASSYSNRGEQFF.